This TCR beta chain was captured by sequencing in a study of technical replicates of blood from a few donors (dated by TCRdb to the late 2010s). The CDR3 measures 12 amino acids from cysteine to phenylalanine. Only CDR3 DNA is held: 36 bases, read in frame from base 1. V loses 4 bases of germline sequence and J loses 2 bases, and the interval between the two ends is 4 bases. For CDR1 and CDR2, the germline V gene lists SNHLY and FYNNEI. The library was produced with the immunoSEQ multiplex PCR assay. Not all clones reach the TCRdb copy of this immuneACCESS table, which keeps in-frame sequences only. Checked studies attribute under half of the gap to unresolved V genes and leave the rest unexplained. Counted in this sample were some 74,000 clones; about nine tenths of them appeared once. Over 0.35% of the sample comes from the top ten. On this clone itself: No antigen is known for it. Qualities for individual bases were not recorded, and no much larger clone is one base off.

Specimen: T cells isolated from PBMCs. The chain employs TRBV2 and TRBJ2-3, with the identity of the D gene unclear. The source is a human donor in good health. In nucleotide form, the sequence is TGTGCCAGCAGTGTAGTCACAGATACGCAGTATTTT. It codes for CASSVVTDTQYF.